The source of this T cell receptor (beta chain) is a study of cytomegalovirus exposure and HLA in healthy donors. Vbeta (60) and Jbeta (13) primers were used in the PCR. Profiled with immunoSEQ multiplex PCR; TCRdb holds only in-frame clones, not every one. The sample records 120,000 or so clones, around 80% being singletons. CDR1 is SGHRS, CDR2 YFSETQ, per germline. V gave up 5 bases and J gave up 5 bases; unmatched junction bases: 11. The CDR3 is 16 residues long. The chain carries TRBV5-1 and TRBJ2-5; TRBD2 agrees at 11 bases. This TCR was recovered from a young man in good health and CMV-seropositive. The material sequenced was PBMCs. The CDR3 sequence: CASRTSGNTVGETQYF. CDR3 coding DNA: TGCGCCAGCAGGACTAGCGGGAATACAGTCGGGGAGACCCAGTACTTC.